These T cell receptor beta chains were read from a single sample in a study of cytomegalovirus exposure and HLA in healthy donors. The protocol was immunoSEQ multiplex PCR, while the TCRdb copy is restricted to in-frame clones and leaves out a portion. There are approximately 80,000 clones in the sample; about 69% occur only once, and roughly 4.2% lies in the top ten. Sequenced: PBMCs. The origin of the receptors is a man between 60 and 70 years old in good health and CMV-seronegative. CDR3s include the opening cysteine and the closing phenylalanine or tryptophan. A D gene is named only where the DNA matches it firmly. Only part of the rows carry a size: once, few, many, or a class if the clone is expanded.

TRBD2 | TRBJ2-3 | TRBV7-6 | NA | TGTGCCAGCAGCTTAGTTCTAGCGGGGGCTCCAGATACGCAGTATTTT | CASSLVLAGAPDTQYF
TRBD2 | TRBJ2-5 | TRBV25-1 | few | TGTGCCAGCCGGGGGGAGGGGAGTCGGGAGACCCAGTACTTC | CASRGEGSRETQYF
TRBD2 | TRBJ2-2 | TRBV29-1 | NA | TGCAGCGTTGAGGGGGGGGTTAAGGGGAGCACCGGGGAGCTGTTTTTT | CSVEGGVKGSTGELFF
NA | TRBJ1-5 | TRBV28 | NA | TGTGCCAGCAGGGTAACAGGGCTAGATCAGCCCCAGCATTTT | CASRVTGLDQPQHF
NA | TRBJ1-2 | TRBV29-1 | NA | TGCAGCGTTCGGGGGAACGGTGGCTACACCTTC | CSVRGNGGYTF
NA | TRBJ1-1 | TRBV29-1 | NA | TGCAGCGTTGAAGGTGGGGAGGACGGGAAGAACACTGAAGCTTTCTTT | CSVEGGEDGKNTEAFF
NA | TRBJ1-2 | TRBV6-1 | NA | TGTGCCAGTCATTCCCCTCCACCGGGTTCCTATGGCTACACCTTC | CASHSPPPGSYGYTF
TRBD2 | TRBJ2-1 | TRBV11-2 | NA | TGTGCCAGCACCCTGGGGACTAGCGGATTAAATGAGCAGTTCTTC | CASTLGTSGLNEQFF
TRBD2 | TRBJ2-3 | TRBV7-3 | once | TGTGCCAGCAGCTCCCGGACTAGCGGGGGCCTCACAGATACGCAGTATTTT | CASSSRTSGGLTDTQYF
NA | TRBJ2-7 | TRBV6-1 | NA | TGTGCCAGCAGTGTCCGGGACAACTCCTACGAGCAGTACTTC | CASSVRDNSYEQYF
NA | TRBJ1-5 | TRBV4-2 | NA | TGTGCCAGCAGCTCCCGGACAGATGATCAGCCCCAGCATTTT | CASSSRTDDQPQHF
TRBD2 | TRBJ2-7 | TRBV30 | once | TGTGCCTGGAGTGATTTGGCTTGGCGGGGGGGCGGCGAGCAGTACTTC | CAWSDLAWRGGGEQYF
NA | TRBJ2-2 | TRBV30 | NA | TGTGCCTGGTCCTCCCCTAGGCCGAACACCGGGGAGCTGTTTTTT | CAWSSPRPNTGELFF
TRBD1 | TRBJ1-6 | TRBV6-4 | NA | TGTGCCAGCAGTGAGGGCAGGGGGAATTCACCCCTCCACTTT | CASSEGRGNSPLHF
NA | TRBJ2-5 | TRBV5-1 | NA | TGCGCCAGCAGCTTAGCACTAGCTGCGGAGACCCAGTACTTC | CASSLALAAETQYF
TRBD1 | TRBJ2-7 | TRBV5-4 | NA | TGTGCCAGCAGCCTACGGGACAGGGGGCCCTACGAGCAGTACTTC | CASSLRDRGPYEQYF
NA | TRBJ1-2 | TRBV30 | NA | TGTGCCTGGATCCTAGACCGTTTCGACTATGGCTACACCTTC | CAWILDRFDYGYTF